The entry that follows covers one TCR beta chain sequence. The data originate from a study of T cell changes during pregnancy in multiple sclerosis. Sequencing was performed with immunoSEQ multiplex PCR; in TCRdb, only in-frame clones are kept and a portion is missing. Of 45,000 to 65,000 clones in the sample, approximately 90% were seen once. The CDR3 consists of 16 residues. Per germline, CDR1 SGHAT and CDR2 FQDESV (reference sequence). V gave up 0 bases and J gave up 2 bases; unmatched junction bases: 3. The sequenced sample was peripheral blood, obtained after pregnancy. This chain joins TRBV11-1 and TRBJ2-7, with TRBD1 identical over 11 bases. The TCR sequence derives from a female donor in good health, enrolled as a control in a pregnancy study. CDR3 nucleotide sequence: TGTGCCAGCAGCTTAGCTAGGACAGGGGGCACCTACGAGCAGTACTTC. It yields the protein CASSLARTGGTYEQYF. Variable domain in full (rest from reference TRBV11-1 and TRBJ2-7): EAEVAQSPRYKITEKSQAVAFWCDPISGHATLYWYRQILGQGPELLVQFQDESVVDDSQLPKDRFSAERLKGVDSTLKIQPAELGDSAMYLCASSLARTGGTYEQYFGPGTRLTVT.